This T cell receptor (beta chain) was recorded in a study of T cell responses to AZD1222 COVID-19 vaccine. This CDR3 has 15 amino acids. Germline values: CDR1 LGHDT, CDR2 YNNKEL (reference sequence). V dropped 4 bases and J dropped 0 bases, with 10 bases sitting between them. TCRdb's copy holds only in-frame clones and misses some; the assay was immunoSEQ multiplex PCR. The table includes roughly 140,000 clones, about 89% detected once. This clonotype was obtained from an adult in good health. The rearrangement uses TRBV3-1 (or the pseudogene TRBV3-2) and TRBJ1-3, with D uncertain. The sequencing here drew on peripheral blood, taken on day 0 of MenACWY control vaccination. CDR3 bases: TGTGCCAGCAGCCTCCATGGGAACTCTGGAAACACCATATATTTT. It yields the protein CASSLHGNSGNTIYF.